These 9 T cell receptor beta chains share one sample of origin, sequenced in a study of a mutant IDH1 vaccine in newly diagnosed glioma. Data came from immunoSEQ multiplex PCR; TCRdb stores just in-frame clones and leaves some out. The data show approximately 80,000 clones, with 70% to 90% seen just once and about 5.7% held by the top ten. These receptors lack a known antigen. Noted time point: week 47, end of study. Doses consisted of 300 ug of mutant IDH1 20-mer peptide each, paired with topical imiquimod. Sequenced material: PBMCs, taken from a glioma patient whose treatment included an IDH1 peptide vaccine. All receptors come from a man aged 35-49 years with glioma.

The CDR3 loop is CASSRQGDEKLFF. CDR3 nucleotides: TGTGCCAGCAGTCGACAGGGTGACGAAAAACTGTTTTTT. This rearrangement joins TRBV2 to TRBJ1-4, with 7 bases aligning to TRBD1. V lost 5 bases to trimming and J lost 8 bases; unmatched junction nucleotides: 5. The CDR3 runs to 13 residues. The V gene's germline CDR1 is SNHLY and CDR2 FYNNEI. The full variable domain, with the rest looked up from reference TRBV2 and TRBJ1-4, is EPEVTQTPSHQVTQMGQEVILRCVPISNHLYFYWYRQILGQKVEFLVSFYNNEISEKSEIFDDQFSVERPDGSNFTLKIRSTKLEDSAMYFCASSRQGDEKLFFGSGTQLSVL.

V is TRBV5-8 and J is TRBJ1-2; D is ambiguous. The CDR3 has 11 amino acids. Germline loops: CDR1 SGHTS, CDR2 YDEGEE. Between the trimmed V and J ends, which lost 5 bases and 5 bases, there was a span of 7 bases. The CDR3 loop is CASRKWYGYTF. CDR3 DNA sequence: TGTGCCAGCAGAAAGTGGTATGGCTACACCTTC.

The V call is TRBV7-8, the J call TRBJ1-2, with unresolved D. This CDR3 contains 14 residues. V was pared by 5 bases and J by 2 bases, with 12 bases between. The germline CDR1 and CDR2 sequences are SGHVS and FQNEAQ. The CDR3 is CASSHRLANYGYTF. In DNA form, the CDR3 reads TGTGCCAGCAGCCACCGATTAGCCAACTATGGCTACACCTTC.

The chain employs TRBV13 and TRBJ2-5; D may be TRBD1 (6 bases). CDR1 PRHDT and CDR2 FYEKMQ come from the germline V gene (reference sequence). V was cut by 3 bases and J by 8 bases, with 13 bases left in between. The CDR3 extends over 13 amino acids. CDR3 loop: CASSFTGNRTQYF. In DNA form, the CDR3 reads TGTGCCAGCAGCTTCACAGGGAACAGAACCCAGTACTTC.

This sequence joins TRBV28 and TRBJ1-3; D may be TRBD1 (5 bases). Germline V gene data show CDR1 as MDHEN and CDR2 as SYDVKM. V was shortened by 6 bases and J by 1 base, with 10 bases between the two germline ends. This CDR3 is built from 14 residues. The DNA of the CDR3 is TGTGCCAGCAGATTCGGGGGGTCTGGAAACACCATATATTTT. Its protein product is CASRFGGSGNTIYF.

The V and J genes are TRBV19 and TRBJ2-2; D possibly corresponds to TRBD2 (6 bases). Looked up from germline, CDR1 is LNHDA and CDR2 is SQIVND (reference sequence). The CDR3 has 16 residues. V was trimmed by 3 bases and J by 0 bases, leaving 11 bases between them. The CDR3 DNA reads TGTGCCAGTAGTATTGGGAGCGGGTCGAACACCGGGGAGCTGTTTTTT. Encoded protein: CASSIGSGSNTGELFF.

The V call is TRBV7-2, the J call TRBJ2-7; no clear D. Trimming cost V 6 bases and J 4 bases, with 19 bases left between them. From germline, CDR1 is SGHTA and CDR2 FQGNSA. The CDR3 is 15 residues long. The DNA for the CDR3 is TGTGCCAGCAGGTTGAATCCCCTAGTCGAATACGAGCAGTACTTC. This gives the protein CASRLNPLVEYEQYF.

The rearrangement joins TRBV6-5 to TRBJ1-6; a possible D gene is TRBD1 (6 bases). Trimming removed 6 bases from V and 0 bases from J, with 9 bases in between. The CDR3 totals 15 residues. Germline CDR1 and CDR2: MNHEY and SVGAGI. The CDR3 is CASRDSPSYNSPLHF. The CDR3, as DNA: TGTGCCAGCAGGGACAGCCCCTCCTATAATTCACCCCTCCACTTT.

The chain recombines TRBV9 with TRBJ2-7; 11 bases match TRBD2. Losses at the gene ends were 0 bases for V and 2 bases for J; bases not matched to a gene: 1. Germline lookup yields CDR1 SGDLS and CDR2 YYNGEE. This CDR3 has 15 residues. The CDR3 nucleotides read TGTGCCAGCAGCGTAGGACTAGCGGGAACCTACGAGCAGTACTTC. The encoded protein is CASSVGLAGTYEQYF.